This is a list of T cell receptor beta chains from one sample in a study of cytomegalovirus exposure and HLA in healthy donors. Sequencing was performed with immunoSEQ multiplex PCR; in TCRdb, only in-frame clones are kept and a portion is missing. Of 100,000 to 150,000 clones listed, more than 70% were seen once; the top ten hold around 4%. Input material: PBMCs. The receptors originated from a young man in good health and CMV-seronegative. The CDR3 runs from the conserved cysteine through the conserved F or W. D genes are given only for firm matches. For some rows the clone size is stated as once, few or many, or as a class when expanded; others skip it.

CDR3: CASSQGVGRGLAVYYEQYF
DNA: TGTGCCAGCAGCCAAGGCGTAGGGAGAGGACTAGCGGTTTACTACGAGCAGTACTTC
V: TRBV14
size: .
D: TRBD2
length: 19
J: TRBJ2-7

CDR3: CASSPRAGGGVRNSPLHF
DNA: TGTGCCAGCAGTCCTCGAGCAGGAGGGGGGGTTCGGAATTCACCCCTCCACTTT
V: TRBV28
size: .
D: .
length: 18
J: TRBJ1-6

CDR3: CASSLGTTGANVLTF
DNA: TGCGCCAGCAGCTTGGGGACTACAGGGGCCAACGTCCTGACTTTC
V: TRBV5-1
size: .
D: .
length: 15
J: TRBJ2-6

CDR3: CSAIGVTEAFF
DNA: TGCAGTGCTATCGGGGTCACTGAAGCTTTCTTT
V: TRBV20-1
size: .
D: .
length: 11
J: TRBJ1-1

CDR3: CASSTVSGWREQYF
DNA: TGTGCCAGCAGCACCGTTTCGGGTTGGCGGGAGCAGTACTTC
V: TRBV5-6
size: .
D: .
length: 14
J: TRBJ2-7

CDR3: CASSLGGQGYGYTF
DNA: TGTGCCAGCAGCTTGGGTGGACAGGGGTATGGCTACACCTTC
V: TRBV5-4
size: .
D: TRBD1
length: 14
J: TRBJ1-2

CDR3: CASSLDSGGKTQYF
DNA: TGTGCCAGCAGCTTGGACAGCGGGGGGAAGACCCAGTACTTC
V: TRBV5-4
size: .
D: TRBD2
length: 14
J: TRBJ2-5

CDR3: CASSLVTGLYGYTF
DNA: TGTGCCAGCAGCTTGGTGACAGGGCTCTATGGCTACACCTTC
V: TRBV11-2
size: .
D: TRBD1
length: 14
J: TRBJ1-2

CDR3: CASSRRETDTEAFF
DNA: TGTGCCAGCAGCAGGAGGGAGACCGACACTGAAGCTTTCTTT
V: TRBV6-5
size: few
D: .
length: 14
J: TRBJ1-1

CDR3: CASSVGTGGGFIQETQYF
DNA: TGTGCCAGCAGCGTCGGGACAGGGGGAGGTTTCATCCAAGAGACCCAGTACTTC
V: TRBV7-6
size: .
D: TRBD1
length: 18
J: TRBJ2-5

CDR3: CASSFPTVNYGYTF
DNA: TGTGCCAGCAGCTTTCCCACGGTCAACTATGGCTACACCTTC
V: TRBV5-6
size: few
D: .
length: 14
J: TRBJ1-2

CDR3: CASSVALGGASTEAFF
DNA: TGTGCCAGCAGCGTAGCGTTAGGGGGGGCTAGCACTGAAGCTTTCTTT
V: TRBV9
size: .
D: .
length: 16
J: TRBJ1-1

CDR3: CASSPPGQGRYTIYF
DNA: TGTGCCAGCAGTCCGCCCGGACAGGGTCGATACACCATATATTTT
V: TRBV28
size: .
D: TRBD1
length: 15
J: TRBJ1-3

CDR3: CASSQSVAESSYNEQFF
DNA: TGTGCCAGCAGCCAGTCGGTAGCGGAGAGCTCCTACAATGAGCAGTTCTTC
V: TRBV4-2
size: .
D: .
length: 17
J: TRBJ2-1

CDR3: CAISDARGTEAFF
DNA: TGTGCCATCAGTGACGCGAGAGGGACTGAAGCTTTCTTT
V: TRBV10-3
size: .
D: .
length: 13
J: TRBJ1-1

CDR3: CSAPQYYGYTF
DNA: TGCAGTGCTCCACAATACTATGGCTACACCTTC
V: TRBV20-1
size: .
D: .
length: 11
J: TRBJ1-2

CDR3: CSSSLGTGRSNQPQHF
DNA: TGTTCCAGCAGCTTAGGCACAGGTAGGAGCAATCAGCCCCAGCATTTT
V: TRBV7-9
size: .
D: .
length: 16
J: TRBJ1-5

CDR3: CASTGTGTYNEQFF
DNA: TGTGCCAGCACCGGGACAGGGACGTACAATGAGCAGTTCTTC
V: TRBV6-6
size: .
D: TRBD1
length: 14
J: TRBJ2-1

CDR3: CASSQVTRAGVSYEQYF
DNA: TGCGCCAGCAGCCAAGTTACTCGAGCGGGGGTTTCCTACGAGCAGTACTTC
V: TRBV4-1
size: .
D: TRBD2
length: 17
J: TRBJ2-7

CDR3: CASSPGGANTGELFF
DNA: TGCGCCAGCAGCCCCGGGGGGGCCAACACCGGGGAGCTGTTTTTT
V: TRBV5-1
size: .
D: TRBD2
length: 15
J: TRBJ2-2

CDR3: CASSYWTGNTEAFF
DNA: TGTGCCAGTAGCTACTGGACAGGGAACACTGAAGCTTTCTTT
V: TRBV19
size: .
D: TRBD1
length: 14
J: TRBJ1-1

CDR3: CASSPNTGAGYGYTF
DNA: TGTGCCAGCAGTCCGAATACAGGGGCGGGCTATGGCTACACCTTC
V: TRBV27
size: .
D: TRBD1
length: 15
J: TRBJ1-2

CDR3: CASRRQGYETQYF
DNA: TGTGCCAGCAGACGACAGGGCTATGAGACCCAGTACTTC
V: TRBV28
size: .
D: TRBD1
length: 13
J: TRBJ2-5

CDR3: CASSVALAGGRNEQFF
DNA: TGTGCCAGCAGCGTAGCACTAGCGGGGGGGCGGAATGAGCAGTTCTTC
V: TRBV9
size: few
D: TRBD2
length: 16
J: TRBJ2-1

CDR3: CAWSLEGVTWGTEAFF
DNA: TGTGCCTGGAGTCTCGAGGGGGTGACGTGGGGCACTGAAGCTTTCTTT
V: TRBV30
size: .
D: .
length: 16
J: TRBJ1-1

CDR3: CASSSTFAGSGNTIYF
DNA: TGCGCCAGCAGCTCTACGTTCGCAGGCTCTGGAAACACCATATATTTT
V: TRBV5-1
size: .
D: .
length: 16
J: TRBJ1-3

CDR3: CASSLFSGTVMRGDQPQHF
DNA: TGTGCCAGCAGTTTATTCTCCGGGACAGTTATGAGGGGGGATCAGCCCCAGCATTTT
V: TRBV27
size: .
D: TRBD1
length: 19
J: TRBJ1-5

CDR3: CASSLESYRGLGSRTEAFF
DNA: TGTGCCAGCAGCTTAGAGAGTTACAGGGGATTGGGATCGAGAACTGAAGCTTTCTTT
V: TRBV11-2
size: .
D: TRBD1
length: 19
J: TRBJ1-1

CDR3: CASSTRGYNEQFF
DNA: TGTGCCAGCAGCACCAGAGGGTACAATGAGCAGTTCTTC
V: TRBV11-3
size: .
D: .
length: 13
J: TRBJ2-1

CDR3: CASSYTSGPYEQYF
DNA: TGTGCCAGCAGTTACACTAGCGGGCCCTACGAGCAGTACTTC
V: TRBV6-7
size: once
D: TRBD2
length: 14
J: TRBJ2-7

CDR3: CASSLDRGLEKLFF
DNA: TGTGCCAGCAGCTTGGACAGGGGGCTAGAAAAACTGTTTTTT
V: TRBV5-4
size: .
D: TRBD1
length: 14
J: TRBJ1-4

CDR3: CASSYGTYNEQFF
DNA: TGTGCCAGCAGCTACGGGACTTACAATGAGCAGTTCTTC
V: TRBV7-3
size: .
D: .
length: 13
J: TRBJ2-1

CDR3: CAIRNPADRLQMFF
DNA: TGTGCCATCCGGAACCCCGCCGACAGACTTCAAATGTTCTTC
V: TRBV10-3
size: few
D: .
length: 14
J: TRBJ2-1

CDR3: CAWSLGAGSEQYF
DNA: TGTGCCTGGAGTTTGGGGGCCGGATCCGAGCAGTACTTC
V: TRBV30
size: .
D: .
length: 13
J: TRBJ2-7

CDR3: CASSPGTDRYEQYF
DNA: TGTGCCAGCTCACCAGGGACAGACCGCTACGAGCAGTACTTC
V: TRBV18
size: .
D: TRBD1
length: 14
J: TRBJ2-7

CDR3: CASSFTQGETQYF
DNA: TGTGCCAGCAGCTTTACACAGGGCGAGACCCAGTACTTC
V: TRBV5-8
size: .
D: .
length: 13
J: TRBJ2-5

CDR3: CASSFPGQGYEQYF
DNA: TGTGCCAGCAGCTTCCCGGGACAGGGTTACGAGCAGTACTTC
V: TRBV11-2
size: .
D: TRBD1
length: 14
J: TRBJ2-7

CDR3: CASSLEPGSNQPQHF
DNA: TGCGCCAGCAGCTTGGAGCCGGGAAGCAATCAGCCCCAGCATTTT
V: TRBV5-1
size: .
D: .
length: 15
J: TRBJ1-5

CDR3: CASSNAVSGGTYGYTF
DNA: TGTGCCAGCAGTAATGCCGTCTCAGGGGGCACCTATGGCTACACCTTC
V: TRBV6-6
size: once
D: TRBD1
length: 16
J: TRBJ1-2

CDR3: CASCVWDRTYEQYF
DNA: TGTGCCAGCTGCGTGTGGGACAGGACCTACGAGCAGTACTTC
V: TRBV6-1
size: .
D: TRBD1
length: 14
J: TRBJ2-7

CDR3: CASSQPHLNSDRNNQPQHF
DNA: TGTGCCAGCAGCCAACCTCATCTCAATTCGGACAGAAACAATCAGCCCCAGCATTTT
V: TRBV14
size: .
D: .
length: 19
J: TRBJ1-5

CDR3: CASSFQGADTQYF
DNA: TGTGCCAGCAGCTTCCAGGGCGCAGATACGCAGTATTTT
V: TRBV7-3
size: .
D: .
length: 13
J: TRBJ2-3

CDR3: CASSLGPAGTTYEQYF
DNA: TGTGCCAGCAGCTTAGGACCAGCGGGGACGACCTACGAGCAGTACTTC
V: TRBV7-2
size: .
D: TRBD2
length: 16
J: TRBJ2-7

CDR3: CAAERAGHEQYF
DNA: TGCGCCGCTGAGCGGGCCGGCCACGAGCAGTACTTC
V: TRBV10-2
size: .
D: .
length: 12
J: TRBJ2-7

CDR3: CASSYGGAGELFF
DNA: TGTGCCAGCAGTTACGGGGGGGCCGGGGAGCTGTTTTTT
V: TRBV6-6
size: .
D: TRBD2
length: 13
J: TRBJ2-2

CDR3: CASSVSPGVSYEQYF
DNA: TGTGCCAGTAGCGTTAGCCCGGGGGTATCCTACGAGCAGTACTTC
V: TRBV28
size: few
D: .
length: 15
J: TRBJ2-7

CDR3: CASSLAARGSTDTQYF
DNA: TGTGCCAGCAGCTTAGCGGCTCGGGGGAGCACAGATACGCAGTATTTT
V: TRBV7-8
size: few
D: .
length: 16
J: TRBJ2-3

CDR3: CASSRATLSAYEQYF
DNA: TGCGCCAGCAGCCGCGCTACTCTGAGCGCCTACGAGCAGTACTTC
V: TRBV5-1
size: .
D: .
length: 15
J: TRBJ2-7